This T cell receptor (beta chain) was sequenced during a study of cytomegalovirus exposure and HLA in healthy donors (TCRdb year 2017). Describing the broader study: An earlier analysis of 550 to 700 of the donors reported approximately 270 Gb of sequence data and around 120 million unique TCR beta sequences from around 200 million T cells. About 300 gigabases of sequencing data and approximately 93 million unique TCR sequences were included in an early release covering around 600 HLA-typed donors. Among the 398 genotyped donors, approximately 77% belonged to the genetic ancestry cluster associated with self-reported Caucasian donors. The study aimed to test whether signatures of past pathogen exposure could be identified by cataloging public T cell receptors. Using immunosequencing, the study profiled T cell repertoires from around 680 subjects and related those repertoires to cytomegalovirus serostatus. Besides the first cohort of 500 to 700 subjects, a separate validation cohort made up of around 120 different subjects was used. The study combined high-throughput TCR immunosequencing, statistical association of individual TCRs with disease status, and machine learning to predict cytomegalovirus infection status. To study patterns of TCR occurrence, a later analysis re-analyzed previously published TCR beta repertoires from hundreds of donors and added high-resolution HLA genotyping. Rather than drawing on any new phenotypic data, the later analysis identified candidate immune exposures from TCR beta sequences and the way those sequences occurred across donors. An earlier analysis of 587 of the donors used high-throughput TCR beta sequencing to judge whether each TCR beta V gene segment behaved as functional or pseudogenic. Donor age, sex, ethnicity and CMV serostatus were compiled alongside the repertoire data. A later genetic analysis used genome-wide SNP genotypes for about three fifths of the 666 donors, treating that subset as a discovery cohort. All discovery cohort repertoires had been generated on a single sequencing platform. HLA typing included class I and class II loci at four-digit resolution. The number of donors typed differed by locus, with about 620-630 for A, B, C, DRB1 and DQB1, roughly 520 for DQA1, 600 to 610 for DPA1, and about 450 for DPB1. A few DR-DQ haplotypes were treated as single units for association and clustering because of strong linkage in the cohort. On average, 235,054 unique TCR beta nucleotide sequences were sequenced per donor among more than 350 genotyped donors of the cohort, with 15% to 20% of those sequences being non-productive.

Library method: the immunoSEQ multiplex PCR assay. For the multiplex PCR, a mixture combining 60 forward primers for TCR Vbeta segments and 13 reverse primers for TCR Jbeta segments was used. A multiplex PCR assay on genomic DNA amplified the CDR3 region of rearranged TCR beta genes. On the Illumina HiSeq System, the amplified TCR beta libraries were sequenced as 87-base-pair reads. In the original analysis: A later analysis counted approximately 74 million unique TCR beta chains across the 500 to 850 repertoires, and some 11 million of these chains were shared by at least two donors. Raw reads were error-corrected and collapsed into unique sequences by a nearest-neighbor algorithm in which closely related sequences were merged to remove PCR and sequencing errors. V, D and J gene segments were assigned by aligning CDR3 sequences to IMGT reference sequences. For a sequence to be retained, a match of at least six nucleotides was required to both a V gene segment and a J gene segment. Rearrangements were classified as productive when the CDR3 lacked stop codons and remained in frame with V and J, and all other rearrangements were classified as non-productive. CDR3 was defined according to IMGT convention as the region running from the second conserved V-encoded cysteine to the conserved J-encoded phenylalanine. The earlier analysis of 500 to 750 of the donors excluded any sequence lacking an unambiguous match to a single V gene segment. In an earlier analysis of a few hundred of the donors, V segments were called functional above 56.7% productive rearrangements and were called segregating when the between-donor standard deviation exceeded 5%. A statistical classification framework was built to diagnose cytomegalovirus status from the catalog of TCR beta chain sequences. A later analysis assigned V and J genes by comparing TCR nucleotide sequences with IMGT/GENE-DB human TR gene sequences. A later analysis assigned CDR3 sequences and most-parsimonious VDJ recombination scenarios with the TCRdist pipeline. In a later analysis, each TCR beta chain was defined by its CDR3 amino acid sequence together with its V-gene family, and reads lacking a unique V-gene family were excluded. As a way to deal with suspected cross-contamination and a sequencing artifact, a later analysis dropped approximately 590 nucleotide sequences that were highly shared and had low generation probability. In a later analysis, a clonal expansion index for each public chain was calculated from normalized within-repertoire ranks of inferred template counts. In a later analysis, generation probabilities were computed using a VDJ recombination model fitted to out-of-frame rearrangements, and the results were checked against IGoR. In a later analysis, TCR-TCR, TCR-HLA and TCR-CMV co-occurrence was scored with hypergeometric tests, and a repertoire-size bias correction was applied to TCR pairs. A later analysis estimated false discovery rates by permuting HLA or CMV assignments 20 times. In a later analysis, co-occurring TCRs were grouped using DBSCAN, with TCRdist sequence similarity added in when clustering inside HLA-allele-positive subsets. Repertoires with fewer than 30,000 or more than 120,000 public chains were left out of co-occurrence clustering, as were five repertoires with anomalous nucleotide sharing. What TCRdb holds here is the immuneACCESS table cut down to in-frame rearrangements. Part of the clones is not present; checked against another copy, under half of the missing clones reflect an unresolved V gene, and the others are unexplained. For V, J and clone size, that table is used; D and trimming come from the DNA. In all, the sample holds around 95,000 clones, and roughly four fifths of those were seen once. Roughly 3.8% of the sample comes from the top ten.

To note about this clone: What antigen it recognizes has not been identified. No clone much larger than this one lies a single base away; base qualities are absent.

Findings and caveats that apply to the study as a whole: A few of the identified cytomegalovirus-associated TCR beta chains were confirmed in vitro to be specific for cytomegalovirus antigens. In an earlier analysis of more than 450 of the donors, most TCR beta V segments were observed in productive rearrangements about 90% or about 30% of the time, broadly matching IMGT annotations. Because counts were too low, roughly 16 rarely observed V segments, including chromosome 9 orphons, were left out of the earlier analysis of 500 to 750 of the donors. A group of highly shared sequence variants was considered likely to be a technical artifact of the sequencing pipeline. In a later analysis, the rate of TCR association differed among HLA loci, with DRB1 alleles having the most associated TCRs and HLA-C alleles having the fewest. For the cohort, immune exposure information was limited to CMV serostatus. When HLA alleles, especially DR and DQ, strongly co-occurred, TCR associations were difficult to assign to individual alleles. Because HLA typing was missing for some donors at each locus, association tests included only the typed subset. In a later analysis, HLA-associated TCR beta chains were found to be more clonally expanded and to have lower generation probabilities than equally common non-associated chains. A later analysis reported that several top co-occurrence clusters appeared linked to parvovirus B19, influenza, CMV and Epstein-Barr virus. In a later analysis, around 17,000 TCR beta sequences were associated with specific HLA alleles at a false discovery rate of 0.05. The authors suggested that the approach could potentially be extended to other disease states and immunological phenotypes. Linkage disequilibrium might explain the correlated functional status among segregating V segments, but an unknown experimental factor could not be ruled out. In a later genetic analysis, a missense DCLRE1C variant was associated with V-gene and J-gene trimming of TCR beta chains, and the association was replicated in an independent cohort. In this cohort, only TCR beta chains were sequenced, and detectable features were limited by the absence of alpha or paired-chain data. Because the 87-base-pair reads could not distinguish some IMGT-functional V segments, including TRBV6-2 and TRBV6-3, those segments were excluded. While some public TCRs were present in many individuals, most TCR sequences turned up only very rarely across donors. The presence/absence analyses assumed that sequencing depth was roughly uniform across donors, and that assumption may not be true. In a later genetic analysis, fewer N-insertions in productive TCRs were reported among donors in an Asian-associated ancestry cluster than the approximately 670-donor mean. Cytomegalovirus status was reported to be diagnosed by the classifier with high specificity and sensitivity in both the original and validation cohorts. The study gave a list of 150 to 200 TCR beta chains associated with cytomegalovirus. A further reported finding was that TCR beta sequences accurately predicted the HLA-A and HLA-B alleles for most subjects in the first cohort. According to a later analysis, most CMV-associated TCR beta chains appeared to be HLA-restricted, and the HLA associations seemed to be driven largely by CMV exposure.

CDR1 and CDR2 are drawn from the germline V gene: SGHRS, YFSETQ. Relative to germline, V is missing 2 bases and J is missing 4 bases, with 5 bases of the junction outside any gene match. The CDR3, cysteine through phenylalanine, is 15 amino acids long. Solely the CDR3 DNA is kept, with 45 bases framed from the first base. The cohort consisted of some 670 healthy bone marrow donors. At the time of sampling, every cohort member was nominally healthy, though immune exposures that went unrecorded were likely present. The donor tested CMV seropositive, placing the donor among the roughly 300 seropositive members of the cohort. A peripheral blood sample was provided by each donor, and peripheral blood mononuclear cells were used for TCR beta sequencing. The Qiagen DNeasy Blood Extraction Kit was used to extract genomic DNA from the blood cell samples.

The chain links TRBV5-1 with TRBJ2-2, with 7 junctional bases fitting TRBD2. This TCR came from a female donor in good health and CMV-seropositive. Sequenced material: PBMCs. This receptor has the CDR3 CASSFWEGGTGELFF. The DNA sequence follows: TGCGCCAGCAGCTTCTGGGAGGGTGGCACCGGGGAGCTGTTTTTT.